This TCR beta chain was identified during a study of CD8 T cells in ankylosing spondylitis. Study-level findings and limits: One TCR beta motif, made up of about 8 highly homologous variants, appeared characteristic of ankylosing spondylitis blood.

In its sample, this clonotype was seen a few times. What it recognizes is unknown. MiXCR, applied by TCRdb to the 5' RACE reads, yields one record per CDR3 protein. The data show roughly 370,000 distinct CDR3 sequences, more than 20% seen once. This receptor was taken from a male donor with ankylosing spondylitis. The specimen sequenced was blood, either unsorted or a sorted T cell fraction (not recorded which).

The CDR3 region has the DNA TGCGCCAGCAGCCCCCATGGTCTGGCGAACACTGAAGCTTTCTTT. This encodes CASSPHGLANTEAFF. The chain employs TRBV4-1 and TRBJ1-1; the D is unclear. V gave up 4 bases and J gave up 1 base, with 13 bases separating them. CDR3 size: 15 residues. The V gene's germline CDR1 is MGHRA and CDR2 YSYEKL.